This paragraph reports one T cell receptor beta chain. The sample comes from a study of shared clonotypes between healthy human individuals. Donors had no recently reported acute infections or vaccinations and were HIV-negative. The CDR3 length is 17 residues. Deletions cut 3 bases from V and 7 bases from J, with 25 bases between. Germline V gene data show CDR1 as SGHRS and CDR2 as YFSETQ. TCRdb's copy holds only in-frame clones and misses some; the assay was immunoSEQ multiplex PCR. Of roughly 2.6 million clones listed, roughly 92% are singletons. V is TRBV5-1 and J is TRBJ1-2, with D possibly matching TRBD1 (6 bases). Material: naive CD4+ T cells sorted from blood. Regarding subset: CD45RA+ positively selected. The source is a man younger than 35 in good health. The CDR3 DNA reads as TGCGCCAGCAGCTCGGGGGCGTCCTGGGGGCTAGGTGGTGGCTACACCTTC. Its protein is CASSSGASWGLGGGYTF.